This TCR beta chain was profiled in a study of T cell changes during pregnancy in multiple sclerosis. The germline gives CDR1 SGHVS, CDR2 FQNEAQ. The CDR3 loop spans 19 amino acids. The J segment lost 5 bases and the V segment lost 5 bases, leaving 19 bases of the junction unmatched. Profiling relied on immunoSEQ multiplex PCR, and the TCRdb table lists in-frame clones only, not all of them. The profile shows about 8,000 clones, more than 75% of them singletons. The sequenced sample was CD8+ T cells from peripheral blood mononuclear cells, obtained in the first trimester of pregnancy. The chain links TRBV7-8 to TRBJ1-4; 8 bases align to TRBD1. This clonotype was obtained from a female donor in good health, enrolled as a control in a pregnancy study. CDR3 coding DNA: TGTGCCAGCAGCCTATGGGCGGGGATCAGGGGGCTAGTCAATGAAAAACTGTTTTTT. Translation: CASSLWAGIRGLVNEKLFF.